The next 18 T cell receptor beta chains were all read from a single sample in a study of T cells in Graves' hyperthyroidism and ophthalmopathy. Using RNA transcripts as the source, TCR beta CDR3 regions were amplified. The TCR CDR3 was amplified in a first-round RT-PCR using the HTBI primer set. TCRdb re-called the multiplex PCR reads with MiXCR, one entry per CDR3 protein. The sample holds over 400,000 distinct CDR3 sequences; approximately 14% are singletons and the top ten take roughly 13%. The sample consisted of blood. Receptor source: a man between 18 and 35 years old with Graves' ophthalmopathy.

This clonotype occurred many times. The genes are TRBV24-1 and TRBJ2-7, with TRBD1 matching over 8 bases. Germline V CDR1 and CDR2: KGHDR, SFDVKD. This CDR3 spans 13 amino acids. V lost 3 bases, J lost 3 bases, and 0 bases stayed unmatched. CDR3 coding DNA: TGTGCCACCAGTGATGGGACAGGCTACGAGCAGTACTTC. Residues: CATSDGTGYEQYF.

The chain joins TRBV19 to TRBJ1-2; TRBD1 matches at 8 bases. The CDR3 length is 15 residues. Trimming took 9 bases from V and 4 from J; bases not matched to a gene: 13. Germline CDR1 is LNHDA and CDR2 is SQIVND (reference sequence). CDR3 in amino acids: CASGDRPKGIYGYTF. For the CDR3, the DNA is TGTGCCAGCGGGGACAGGCCCAAAGGTATCTATGGCTACACCTTC.

V is TRBV19 and J is TRBJ2-1; TRBD2 matches at 8 bases. Germline V lookup: CDR1 LNHDA, CDR2 SQIVND (reference sequence). The CDR3 loop spans 14 amino acids. V was clipped by 9 bases and J by 0 bases; unmatched bases: 4. The CDR3 protein is CASGGGLSYNEQFF. The CDR3 DNA is TGTGCCAGCGGGGGGGGACTCTCCTACAATGAGCAGTTCTTC.

The J gene is TRBJ2-1, the V gene TRBV28, with D possibly matching TRBD1 (6 bases). V lost 9 bases and J 1 base, leaving 16 bases between the germline ends. The CDR3 spans 15 residues. Germline loops: CDR1 MDHEN, CDR2 SYDVKM. The CDR3 region is CASGRATGSYNEQFF. CDR3 nucleotide sequence: TGTGCCAGTGGTCGCGCCACAGGGTCCTACAATGAGCAGTTCTTC.

Only a few counts were recorded for this clonotype. The V call is TRBV10-3, the J call TRBJ1-1; possible D gene TRBD1, 6 bases. This CDR3 has 14 amino acids. Trimming pared 3 bases from V and 4 bases from J, leaving 12 bases between. In germline, CDR1 is ENHRY, CDR2 SYGVKD. Here the CDR3 reads CAISDAGAGTEAFF. CDR3 coding DNA: TGTGCCATCAGTGATGCAGGGGCGGGCACTGAAGCTTTCTTT.

V gene TRBV10-3 combines with J gene TRBJ2-7; 8 bases fit TRBD1. Trimming at V came to 11 bases and at J to 9 bases, leaving 15 bases not matched to a gene. Looked up from germline, CDR1 is ENHRY and CDR2 is SYGVKD. The CDR3 is made up of 13 amino acids. DNA of the CDR3: TGTGCCCCGCGACAGGGGTGGTCCCTCGTGCAGTACTTC. It translates to CAPRQGWSLVQYF.

This clonotype was seen only a few times. The chain employs TRBV5-1 and TRBJ2-7; a possible D gene is TRBD2 (6 bases). V was cut by 4 bases and J by 0 bases, with 17 bases left in between. Germline CDR1 SGHRS, CDR2 YFSETQ. The CDR3 totals 16 residues. The CDR3 DNA reads TGCGCCAGCAGCCGTGGGACTCTCCAGAGCTCCTACGAGCAGTACTTC. This codes for CASSRGTLQSSYEQYF.

This clonotype was detected many times. The chain is built from TRBV7-3 and TRBJ2-7; 10 bases align to TRBD2. The V gene end was trimmed by 0 bases and the J gene end by 6 bases; junction bases not matched to a gene: 5. This CDR3 has 15 residues. CDR1 SGHTA and CDR2 FQGTGA come from the germline V gene. CDR3 bases: TGTGCCAGCAGCTTAACCGGGACTAGCGTGTCCGAGCAGTACTTC. Its protein is CASSLTGTSVSEQYF.

Ten or more counts support this clonotype. The V gene is TRBV3-1, the J gene TRBJ1-6, with 7 bases matching TRBD1. V trimming: 4 bases; J trimming: 3 bases; junction bases outside the gene matches: 9. Germline loops: CDR1 LGHDT, CDR2 YNNKEL (reference sequence). This CDR3 region has 17 residues. CDR3: CASSPYGQADYNSPLHF. As DNA, the CDR3 is TGTGCCAGCAGCCCTTACGGACAGGCTGACTATAATTCACCCCTCCACTTT.

This clonotype was counted at least ten times. The V and J genes are TRBV7-9 and TRBJ2-7; D ambiguous. CDR3 length: 17 residues. Trimming cost V 5 bases and J 5 bases, with 25 bases left between them. Germline V gene sequence: CDR1 SEHNR, CDR2 FQNEAQ (reference sequence). This CDR3 reads CASSQSRLRYLEDEQYF. Here the CDR3 DNA reads TGTGCCAGCAGCCAAAGCCGGCTCAGGTACCTTGAGGACGAGCAGTACTTC.

This clonotype was seen a handful of times. Mismatch with germline at one junction end may stem from a read error. The rearrangement joins TRBV9 to TRBJ2-5; 10 bases map to TRBD2. Germline CDR1 SGDLS, CDR2 YYNGEE. The CDR3 length is 16 residues. The CDR3, as DNA: TGTGCCAACAGCAGGGACACTAGCGGGGCTGAAGAGACCCAGTACTTC. Its protein product is CANSRDTSGAEETQYF.

The J gene is TRBJ2-7, the V gene TRBV19; possible D gene TRBD2, 6 bases. CDR1 is LNHDA, CDR2 SQIVND, per germline (reference sequence). V lost 6 bases and J 6 bases, leaving 9 bases between the germline ends. This CDR3 contains 11 residues. CDR3 in DNA: TGTGCCAGTAGAACGGGAGTCGAGCAGTACTTC. Translated, it gives CASRTGVEQYF.

This clonotype was detected ten times or more. The CDR3 is CATQRGVYNEQFF. The DNA of the CDR3 is TGTGCCACCCAGCGGGGGGTCTACAATGAGCAGTTCTTC. V and J are TRBV7-9 and TRBJ2-1; 9 nucleotides match TRBD2. The CDR3 sequence is 13 residues long. The ends lost 10 bases at V and 3 bases at J; junction bases unmatched: 4. Germline V gives CDR1 SEHNR, CDR2 FQNEAQ (reference sequence).

The table lists this clonotype with many counts. The chain has TRBV20-1 and TRBJ1-1; 8 positions match TRBD1. Losses at the gene ends were 6 bases for V and 3 bases for J; bases not matched to a gene: 6. Germline loops: CDR1 DFQATT, CDR2 SNEGSKA (reference sequence). This CDR3 comprises 13 residues. The CDR3 nucleotides are TGCAGTGCCCCGACAGGGGAGGACACTGAAGCTTTCTTT. It translates to CSAPTGEDTEAFF.

The rearrangement uses TRBV12-3 or TRBV12-4 and TRBJ2-1, with D tentatively TRBD1 or TRBD2 (5 bases each). The CDR3 is made up of 18 amino acids. V lost 1 base, J lost 5 bases, and 21 bases lay in between. CDR3 in DNA: TGTGCCAGCAGTTTAGTTGGGTGGGGACGCCGAGTGAACAATGAGCAGTTCTTC. Translation: CASSLVGWGRRVNNEQFF.

This clonotype was counted ten times or more. The V gene is TRBV2, the J gene TRBJ2-7; D could derive from TRBD1 or TRBD2 (5 bases each). The germline gives CDR1 SNHLY, CDR2 FYNNEI. Trimming removed 3 bases from V and 2 bases from J, with 11 bases in between. This CDR3 is 14 amino acids long. CDR3: CASSDNLGAYEQYF. In nucleotides, the CDR3 is TGTGCCAGCAGTGATAATTTGGGGGCCTACGAGCAGTACTTC.

This clonotype has at least ten counts. The chain combines TRBV3-1 with TRBJ2-1; D gene uncertain. Germline CDR1 LGHDT, CDR2 YNNKEL (reference sequence). This CDR3 is 16 amino acids long. With 1 base removed from V and 5 bases from J, the gap between germline ends came to 15 bases. In nucleotides, the CDR3 is TGTGCCAGCAGCCAAGGGGGAAGGTTGTTTGACAATGAGCAGTTCTTC. As protein: CASSQGGRLFDNEQFF.

Details on this clonotype: No conserved phenylalanine or tryptophan is present at the end of the CDR3, so a read error is the likely explanation. The chain links TRBV9 to TRBJ1-2, with D unclear. Trimming cost V 4 bases and J 0 bases, with 19 bases left between them. CDR3 length: 17 amino acids. Germline-derived CDR1 and CDR2 are SGDLS and YYNGEE. Here the CDR3 DNA reads TGTGCCAGCAGCCCCCGGGAAGGAGCCAGTTCTAACTATGGCTACACCTCC. This codes for CASSPREGASSNYGYTS.